This T cell receptor (beta chain) was documented in a study of human T cells and chemical hapten exposure (dated by TCRdb to the early 2020s). As for the study more broadly: For sensitization, 2% DPC in acetone was applied to a 2 cm by 2 cm area of upper inner arm skin. Weekly therapeutic DPC doses were additionally applied to the scalp of patients throughout the roughly 25-week study period. Patch testing was performed on the upper back with Finn chambers containing 0.01% DPC, and the patch tests were scored after 6 days according to International Contact Dermatitis Research Group standards. Most of the patients in the cohort were female, and the cohort covered alopecia areata with under or over 50% scalp involvement, alopecia totalis and alopecia universalis. Libraries were combined into a pool for sequencing, and differences in TCR yield between samples came mainly from small differences in library volumes within the pool. This study followed changes in the peripheral blood TCR repertoire in vivo during primary and secondary sensitization of alopecia patients to the hapten diphenylcyclopropenone (DPC). Blood samples were taken from patients before sensitization (week 0) and at 2, 6 and about 24 weeks after DPC sensitization. Twenty-nine alopecia patients gave blood for TCR sequencing at one to four time points (pre-sensitization, 2, 6 and 24 weeks). General findings and caveats noted by the study authors: Because all patients had alopecia, a presumed autoimmune disease, the immune response of the patients might differ from that of healthy individuals. After repeated subsampling, the strength of the expansion versus patch-test correlation and the threshold at which it became significant changed. The number of TCRs above 1 in 1000 frequency did not change with DPC sensitization; there was no evidence of global repertoire structure alterations. Patch test score correlated positively with the number of PT1 expanded TCRs, reaching significance at thresholds 8, 16 and 32 but not at 4. Expanded TCRs formed significantly more large CDR3 similarity clusters than pre-sensitization or healthy control sets, consistent with antigen-driven responses.

The library was made by RACE. Sequencing used a NextSeq 500. During library preparation, unique molecular identifiers were attached to individual cDNA molecules so that TCRs could be counted quantitatively and reproducibly. Each blood RNA sample was used to sequence both TCR alpha and TCR beta chains. In the paper's pipeline: Samples had a median of approximately 96,000 TCRs, with a range from about 23,224 to 750,000. V, J and CDR3 annotation of the TCR reads was performed with the Decombinator software suite. For the PS versus PT1 abundance plots, all samples were subsampled to the same number of TCRs (28,000). Expanded TCRs were defined as absent before sensitization and observed at least eight times at the 2-week time point. TCRdb reran the public reads through fastp at Q25 and MiXCR, keeping productive beta chains. Each CDR3 protein appears once, grouped with its most common genes and DNA. In this record, the V and J calls reflect TCRdb's handling and not the investigators' own analysis. The sample profile shows 80,000 to 100,000 distinct CDR3 sequences; 10% of them were found once. Jointly, the top ten make up less than 6.5% of the sample.

For this clonotype: There is no known antigen for this receptor. An end of the junction does not agree with germline; a read error may underlie this.

The CDR3 spans 12 residues, from the cysteine through the phenylalanine. Only the CDR3 region is kept as DNA, spanning 36 bases read in frame from base 1. CDR1 is given as SNHLY and CDR2 as FYNNEI, both from the germline V gene. The sample's time point label is to be understood as: patch test 2, 6 weeks after DPC sensitization. This sample's treatment or condition label indicates: therapeutic diphenylcyclopropenone sensitization with weekly scalp DPC. Blood at each patch-test visit was drawn before the patch test was applied. Eligible patients were aged 18 to 70, diagnosed with alopecia, deemed suitable for DPC therapy, and excluded if pregnant. Total RNA was isolated from unfractionated whole blood collected in Tempus Blood RNA tubes.

This sample comprised whole blood, obtained in connection with sensitization to the hapten diphenylcyclopropenone (DPC). The chain employs TRBV2 and TRBJ1-1; the D gene identity is not certain. The receptor's source is a woman between 45 and 65 years old with alopecia areata. Some clones in this sample may be carry-over from other donors' samples. The bases are TGTGCCAGCAGGGAAGAGAACACTGAAGCTTTCTTT. This gives the protein CASREENTEAFF.